This T cell receptor (beta chain) derives from a study of blood T cell repertoires in COVID-19. The overall study: There were acute and convalescent COVID-19 samples, and they came from the United States, Italy and Spain.

The authors' processing: Nucleated cell counts were estimated from reference gene primer amplification. Sequenced by immunoSEQ multiplex PCR; TCRdb stores in-frame clones only, minus some. Clone size and V and J calls were adopted from that table, with D and trimming inferred from the DNA. There are 350,000 to 450,000 clones in the sample; 75% to 90% occur only once, and more than 0.95% lies in the top ten. Recruits, aged roughly 18 to 90 years, lived in approximately 26 US areas. Sequencing was performed on PBMCs or T cells enriched from blood (not recorded which). This receptor was obtained from a man aged 30 to 45 who had recovered from COVID-19.

CDR3 in amino acids: CASSFADRSMGEQFF. CDR3 coding DNA: TGCGCCAGCAGCTTCGCGGACAGATCGATGGGGGAGCAGTTCTTC. The J gene is TRBJ2-1, the V gene TRBV5-1, with D perhaps matching TRBD1 (6 bases). The CDR3 is 15 residues long. Trimming pared 2 bases from V and 10 bases from J, leaving 19 bases between. Germline CDR1 reads SGHRS; CDR2 reads YFSETQ.